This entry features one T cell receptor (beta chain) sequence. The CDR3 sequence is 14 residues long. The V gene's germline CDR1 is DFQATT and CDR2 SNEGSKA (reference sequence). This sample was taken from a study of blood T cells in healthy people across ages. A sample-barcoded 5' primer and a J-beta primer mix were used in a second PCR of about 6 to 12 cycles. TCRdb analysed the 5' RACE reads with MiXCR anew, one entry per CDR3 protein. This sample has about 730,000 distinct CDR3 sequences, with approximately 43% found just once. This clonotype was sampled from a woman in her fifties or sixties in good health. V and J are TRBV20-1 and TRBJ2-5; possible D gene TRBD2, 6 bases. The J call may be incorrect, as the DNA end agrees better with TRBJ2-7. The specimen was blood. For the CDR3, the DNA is TGCAGTGCTAGAGTAGGGACTGGACCCTACGAGCAGTACTTC. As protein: CSARVGTGPYEQYF.